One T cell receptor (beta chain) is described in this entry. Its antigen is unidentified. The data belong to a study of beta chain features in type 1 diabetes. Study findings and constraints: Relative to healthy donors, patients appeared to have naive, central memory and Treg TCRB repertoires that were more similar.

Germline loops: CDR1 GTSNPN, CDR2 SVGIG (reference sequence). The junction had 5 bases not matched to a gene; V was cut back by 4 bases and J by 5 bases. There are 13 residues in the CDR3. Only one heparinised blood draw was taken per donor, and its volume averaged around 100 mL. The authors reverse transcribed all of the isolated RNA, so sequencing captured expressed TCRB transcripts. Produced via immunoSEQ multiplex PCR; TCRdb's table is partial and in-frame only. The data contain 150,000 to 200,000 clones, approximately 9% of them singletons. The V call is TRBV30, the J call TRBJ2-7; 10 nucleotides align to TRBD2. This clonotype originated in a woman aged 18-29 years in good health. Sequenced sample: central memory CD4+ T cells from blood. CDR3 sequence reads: CAWKAGGPNEQYF. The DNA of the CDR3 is TGTGCCTGGAAAGCGGGAGGGCCGAACGAGCAGTACTTC.